The 15 T cell receptor beta chains given below trace back to one sample, sequenced in a study of T cell changes during pregnancy in multiple sclerosis (dated by TCRdb to the late 2010s). The library was produced with the immunoSEQ multiplex PCR assay. Imported from immuneACCESS, the table was reduced by TCRdb to in-frame sequences with V and J called. These copies leave out some clones; in studies compared against another copy, an unresolved V gene accounts for under half, and the cause of the remainder is not known. The sample has roughly 67,000 clones on record, approximately 89% of them singletons. The top ten constitute under 1.5% of the sample. Sequences were derived from peripheral blood, sampled in the second trimester of pregnancy. These receptors originate from a female donor with multiple sclerosis, enrolled in a pregnancy study.

The V call is TRBV19, the J call TRBJ1-5; the D gene is possibly TRBD1 (5 bases). Germline V gene sequence: CDR1 LNHDA, CDR2 SQIVND (reference sequence). Deletions cut 9 bases from V and 2 bases from J, with 11 bases between. The CDR3 sequence is 13 residues long. DNA of the CDR3: TGTGCCAGCAGACAGTACGGCAATCAGCCCCAGCATTTT. Residues: CASRQYGNQPQHF.

The chain recombines TRBV25-1 with TRBJ1-2, with D unresolved. Trimming stripped 1 base from V and 6 bases from J, with 12 bases between. Germline V CDR1 and CDR2: MGHDK, SYGVNS. The CDR3 loop spans 14 amino acids. Written as DNA, the CDR3 is TGTGCCAGCAGTGAATTGACTACGGCGGATGGCTACACCTTC. This translates into CASSELTTADGYTF.

The V and J genes are TRBV10-3 and TRBJ1-1; 7 nucleotides align to TRBD1. Germline loops: CDR1 ENHRY, CDR2 SYGVKD. This CDR3 contains 14 residues. Trimming took 7 bases from V and 1 from J; bases not matched to a gene: 6. DNA for the CDR3: TGTGCCATCACGCCGGGACAGCAGAACACTGAAGCTTTCTTT. This encodes CAITPGQQNTEAFF.

The chain links TRBV9 to TRBJ2-7, with TRBD2 as a possible D gene (5 bases). The CDR3 covers 15 residues. V lost 3 bases and J 3 bases, leaving 16 bases between the germline ends. The germline V gene encodes CDR1 SGDLS and CDR2 YYNGEE. CDR3 DNA sequence: TGTGCCAGCAGCGGAGGAGGCCCGAAAAACTACGAGCAGTACTTC. Translating gives CASSGGGPKNYEQYF.

This chain uses TRBV5-1 with TRBJ2-7; 12 bases fit TRBD1. The length of the CDR3 is 15 residues. The V gene end was trimmed by 3 bases and the J gene end by 3 bases; junction bases not matched to a gene: 4. The germline V gene has CDR1 SGHRS and CDR2 YFSETQ. The CDR3 sequence: CASSSGTGGLYEQYF. In nucleotides, the CDR3 is TGCGCCAGCAGCTCCGGGACAGGGGGCCTCTACGAGCAGTACTTC.

This chain joins TRBV5-6 and TRBJ1-1; TRBD1 matches at 11 bases. In germline, CDR1 is SGHDT, CDR2 YYEEEE. This CDR3 spans 14 amino acids. V gave up 3 bases and J gave up 5 bases; unmatched junction bases: 3. The CDR3 here is CASSYGTGGTEAFF. For the CDR3, the DNA is TGTGCCAGCAGCTACGGGACAGGGGGGACTGAAGCTTTCTTT.

V and J are TRBV7-9 and TRBJ2-1; 7 bases are a match to TRBD1. Germline V lookup: CDR1 SEHNR, CDR2 FQNEAQ (reference sequence). The CDR3 consists of 15 residues. The ends lost 3 bases at V and 3 bases at J; junction bases unmatched: 5. CDR3 coding DNA: TGTGCCAGCAGCTTCAAGGGGGCGGACTACAATGAGCAGTTCTTC. Translation gives CASSFKGADYNEQFF.

The chain uses TRBV10-1 and TRBJ1-1; 7 bases agree with TRBD1. V lost 7 bases and J lost 0; bases outside the gene matches: 2. The CDR3 is 13 amino acids. Germline CDR1 reads WNHNN; CDR2 reads SYGVQD (reference sequence). In DNA form, the CDR3 reads TGCGCCAGCATGGGACAGATGAACACTGAAGCTTTCTTT. As protein: CASMGQMNTEAFF.

V gene TRBV7-3 combines with J gene TRBJ1-1, with TRBD1 matching 7 bases. The V gene end was trimmed by 2 bases and the J gene end by 0 bases; junction bases not matched to a gene: 3. Germline values: CDR1 SGHTA, CDR2 FQGTGA. The CDR3 has 15 amino acids. CDR3 sequence reads: CASSLSGQVNTEAFF. The DNA of the CDR3 is TGTGCCAGCAGCTTATCTGGACAGGTGAACACTGAAGCTTTCTTT.

The chain employs TRBV28 and TRBJ2-3; D gene unclear. The CDR3 covers 14 residues. V lost 7 bases and J 1 base, leaving 12 bases between the germline ends. Germline values: CDR1 MDHEN, CDR2 SYDVKM. The CDR3 DNA sequence: TGTGCCAGCAACCGCGGTTATGGCACAGATACGCAGTATTTT. Protein sequence: CASNRGYGTDTQYF.

The chain employs TRBV27 and TRBJ2-7; possible D gene TRBD1, 6 bases. The CDR3 totals 14 residues. V was trimmed by 5 bases and J by 5 bases, leaving 16 bases between them. The germline V gene has CDR1 MNHEY and CDR2 SMNVEV (reference sequence). Written as DNA, the CDR3 is TGTGCCAGCAGTGAACAGGGTTATAACGACGAGCAGTACTTC. The encoded protein is CASSEQGYNDEQYF.

The chain uses TRBV25-1 and TRBJ2-5; 8 nucleotides line up with TRBD1. Trimming took 6 bases from V and 4 from J; bases not matched to a gene: 4. The CDR3 covers 13 residues. Germline loops: CDR1 MGHDK, CDR2 SYGVNS. The CDR3 spells CASSWTGRETQYF. The DNA for the CDR3 is TGTGCCAGCAGCTGGACAGGGCGAGAGACCCAGTACTTC.

The V and J genes are TRBV6-1 and TRBJ2-7; 7 positions agree with TRBD1. The CDR3 contains 15 residues. CDR1 is MNHNS, CDR2 SASEGT, per germline. The V and J ends lost 3 bases and 4 bases, in that order; junction bases with no gene match: 9. CDR3 amino acids: CASSDNSAGGYEQYF. The DNA for the CDR3 is TGTGCCAGCAGTGATAACTCGGCAGGGGGTTACGAGCAGTACTTC.

The V and J genes are TRBV11-3 and TRBJ2-2; TRBD1 aligns across 9 bases. CDR1 and CDR2 from the germline V gene are SGHNT and YENEEA. Trimming cost V 5 bases and J 5 bases; bases outside gene matches: 9. The CDR3 has 16 residues. The CDR3 DNA reads TGTGCCAGCAGCCCCCGGGACAGGGTAGATACCGGGGAGCTGTTTTTT. This translates into CASSPRDRVDTGELFF.

The chain links TRBV19 to TRBJ2-7, with 7 bases lining up with TRBD1. V was pared by 9 bases and J by 6 bases, with 8 bases of the junction left unmatched. Germline CDR1 and CDR2: LNHDA and SQIVND (reference sequence). CDR3 length: 12 amino acids. CDR3 protein: CASRQGRGEQYF. The CDR3 DNA sequence: TGTGCCAGCCGACAGGGTCGGGGCGAGCAGTACTTC.